The 6 T cell receptor beta chains below come from one sample, sequenced in a study of vaccination effects on CD4 cells after COVID-19. Sequencing used immunoSEQ multiplex PCR; TCRdb keeps in-frame clones, though not all of them. The sample shows tens of thousands of clones, 81% of them seen only once. Within the ViraFEST assay, antigen-specific CD4+ T cells underwent expansion with viral peptide pools prior to sequencing. Following 10 days of culture, CD4+ T cells were isolated. No cognate antigen is known for these TCRs. The material sequenced was CD4+ T cells from PBMCs cultured with HCoV-229E spike peptides, taken before COVID-19 vaccination. The receptors originated from a human donor who received a COVID-19 vaccine.

The chain is built from TRBV7-2 and TRBJ1-1, with TRBD1 matching 7 bases. The CDR3 is 17 amino acids. The ends lost 1 base at V and 4 bases at J; junction bases unmatched: 12. Germline V gene data show CDR1 as SGHTA and CDR2 as FQGNSA. CDR3 in DNA: TGTGCCAGCAGCTTAGGAATCCCAGGGGGTGTAGTCACTGAAGCTTTCTTT. Translated: CASSLGIPGGVVTEAFF.

The V call is TRBV6-5, the J call TRBJ2-7; TRBD1 might be the D (5 bases). V dropped 7 bases and J dropped 3 bases, with 16 bases sitting between them. This CDR3 has 14 amino acids. Germline CDR1 MNHEY, CDR2 SVGAGI. The CDR3 DNA reads TGTGCCAGCAAGCAGGGTCCCAGCGACTACGAGCAGTACGTC. Its translation is CASKQGPSDYEQYV.

The rearrangement joins TRBV7-2 to TRBJ2-1; 7 bases match TRBD2. The CDR3 runs to 16 residues. Germline CDR1 SGHTA, CDR2 FQGNSA. V was pared by 0 bases and J by 2 bases, with 4 bases of the junction left unmatched. CDR3 residues: CASSLAASGAYNEQFF. The CDR3 DNA reads as TGTGCCAGCAGCTTAGCGGCCAGCGGGGCCTACAATGAGCAGTTCTTC.

The genes are TRBV6-5 and TRBJ1-2; D is unclear. V gave up 7 bases and J gave up 9 bases, with 15 bases separating them. This CDR3 spans 12 amino acids. CDR1 is MNHEY, CDR2 SVGAGI, per germline. The CDR3 here is CASITGAGSYTF. For the CDR3, the DNA is TGTGCCAGCATCACGGGTGCGGGGAGCTACACCTTC.

This clone has just a few counts. In DNA, the CDR3 is TGTGCCAGCAGCCCCCGGGACAGCACTAACTATGGCTACACCTTC. Its protein is CASSPRDSTNYGYTF. The chain uses TRBV7-2 and TRBJ1-2, with 7 positions matching TRBD1. J gave up 0 bases and V 5 bases, and 6 bases lay outside the gene matches. This CDR3 region has 15 residues. The germline V gene encodes CDR1 SGHTA and CDR2 FQGNSA.

The chain recombines TRBV30 with TRBJ2-2, with a possible D match to TRBD1 (6 bases). Trimming removed 1 base from V and 8 bases from J, with 14 bases in between. The CDR3 runs 14 residues. CDR1 is GTSNPN, CDR2 SVGIG, per germline (reference sequence). CDR3 in DNA: TGTGCCTGGAGTGGGCAGGGGTTAGGTGGGGAGCTGTTTTTT. Its translation is CAWSGQGLGGELFF.